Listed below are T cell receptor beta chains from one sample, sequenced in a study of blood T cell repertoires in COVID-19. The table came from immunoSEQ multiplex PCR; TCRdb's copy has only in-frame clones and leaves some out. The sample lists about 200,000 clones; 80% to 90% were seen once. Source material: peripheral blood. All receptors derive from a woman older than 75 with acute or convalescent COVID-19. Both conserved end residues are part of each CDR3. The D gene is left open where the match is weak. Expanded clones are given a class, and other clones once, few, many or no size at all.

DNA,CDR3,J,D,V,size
TGTGCTCCCTCAGGGGCCTACAATGAGCAGTTCTTC,CAPSGAYNEQFF,TRBJ2-1,-,TRBV12-5,once
TGTGCCAGCAGCTTAGTTTTTCGTACAGGGTCTCTTTCTGGAAACACCATATATTTT,CASSLVFRTGSLSGNTIYF,TRBJ1-3,-,TRBV7-2,-
TGTGCCTGCCTATACCGGGACAGGGGGCCCGGGGAGCTGTTTTTT,CACLYRDRGPGELFF,TRBJ2-2,TRBD1,TRBV30,-
TGTGCCAGCAGCTTAGTCCCTGCTAATGAAAAACTGTTTTTT,CASSLVPANEKLFF,TRBJ1-4,-,TRBV7-2,once
TGTGCCAGCAGCTTGCAGGCCGACACTTCCTACAATGAGCAGTTCTTC,CASSLQADTSYNEQFF,TRBJ2-1,-,TRBV5-5,-
TGTGCCAGTAGTATTCGAGCGGGACGCACAGATACGCAGTATTTT,CASSIRAGRTDTQYF,TRBJ2-3,TRBD2,TRBV19,-
TGCGCCAGCAGCCTCGGACAGACAAACACCGGGGAGCTGTTTTTT,CASSLGQTNTGELFF,TRBJ2-2,-,TRBV5-1,-
TGTGCCAGCAGCTTAGGACTAGCGGAGAACACCGGGGAGCTGTTTTTT,CASSLGLAENTGELFF,TRBJ2-2,TRBD2,TRBV7-2,-
TGTGCCAGCAGCCCCCAGAAGACAGGGAACACTGAAGCTTTCTTT,CASSPQKTGNTEAFF,TRBJ1-1,-,TRBV7-3,-
TGTGCCAGCAGTTACACCGGACAGAAACCATATAGCAATCAGCCCCAGCATTTT,CASSYTGQKPYSNQPQHF,TRBJ1-5,-,TRBV6-2/TRBV6-3,-
TGTGCCAGTAGTATAACGGGTGGCTTATACTCTGGGGCCAACGTCCTGACTTTC,CASSITGGLYSGANVLTF,TRBJ2-6,-,TRBV19,-
TGTGCCAGCAGCTTAGGTGGGCAGGGTACGCAGTATTTT,CASSLGGQGTQYF,TRBJ2-3,-,TRBV7-8,once
TGTGCCAGCAGCCGGTCGCCCTCGGAGGGCTACACCTTC,CASSRSPSEGYTF,TRBJ1-2,-,TRBV11-2,-
TGTGCCAGCAGCTACAGAGTGGCAGTTCTCAGCACAGATACGCAGTATTTT,CASSYRVAVLSTDTQYF,TRBJ2-3,-,TRBV7-2,-
TGTGCCAGCAGCGTAGAGGGGGCAGGAGGGGCCAACGTCCTGACTTTC,CASSVEGAGGANVLTF,TRBJ2-6,TRBD1,TRBV9,-
TGCGCCAGCAGCTTGAAAAGAAACCCGCAGCAAGAGACCCAGTACTTC,CASSLKRNPQQETQYF,TRBJ2-5,-,TRBV5-1,-
TGTGCCAGCAGCTTAGGTCAGGGGGTATTCTCTAATTCACCCCTCCACTTT,CASSLGQGVFSNSPLHF,TRBJ1-6,TRBD1,TRBV7-9,-
TGTGCCAGCAGCCAAGTCGGGAATTCACCCCTCCACTTT,CASSQVGNSPLHF,TRBJ1-6,-,TRBV3-1/TRBV3-2,-
TGTGCCTGGGATAGCGGGCGCCGAGCAAATACGCAGTATTTT,CAWDSGRRANTQYF,TRBJ2-3,TRBD2,TRBV30,-
TGTGCCAGCAGTTTCCCTCGGGCCGGACACCGCTACGAGCAGTACTTC,CASSFPRAGHRYEQYF,TRBJ2-7,-,TRBV28,-
TGTGCCAGTAGTTCCGGGACAGGGTCCTACGAGCAGTACTTC,CASSSGTGSYEQYF,TRBJ2-7,TRBD1,TRBV19,few
TGCGCCAGCAGTCGGGCAGGGAGCACAGATACGCAGTATTTT,CASSRAGSTDTQYF,TRBJ2-3,-,TRBV5-1,-